The clone carrying this T cell receptor beta chain was observed a few times. What it binds is unknown. Via MiXCR, TCRdb re-called the RT-PCR reads, giving one row per CDR3 protein. The table has over 400,000 distinct CDR3 sequences, over 10% seen once; the top ten hold around 13%. The data stem from a study of response to subunit inactivated influenza vaccine. Overall study findings and caveats: There was a suggestion from the authors that each seasonal influenza vaccination recruits few new T cells.

This receptor was taken from a man aged 45 to 65 who received an inactivated influenza vaccine. The sample in question was PBMCs from blood, obtained 45 days after vaccination.

The CDR3 sequence is CSASRRDSYEQYF. The CDR3 coding sequence is TGCAGTGCCAGCCGGAGGGACTCCTACGAGCAGTACTTC. The chain combines TRBV20-1 with TRBJ2-7; D possibly corresponds to TRBD2 (6 bases). Between the trimmed V and J ends, which lost 6 bases and 0 bases, there was a span of 12 bases. The CDR3 loop spans 13 amino acids. Germline values: CDR1 DFQATT, CDR2 SNEGSKA (reference sequence).